Given below is one T cell receptor (beta chain) in context. Repertoires were generated with immunoSEQ multiplex PCR, while TCRdb's copy carries only in-frame clones and drops some. Seen here are 60,000 to 85,000 clones, 70% to 90% observed once, and the top ten hold around 12%. The data originate from a study of blood T cell repertoires in COVID-19. V lost 0 bases and J 1 base, leaving 8 bases between the germline ends. This CDR3 has 14 residues. Germline V gives CDR1 SGHNT, CDR2 YYREEE (reference sequence). The clonotype originates from a human donor in a cohort sampled during active COVID-19. This chain uses TRBV5-4 with TRBJ2-7; tentative D call: TRBD2 (5 bases). Material for sequencing was peripheral blood. The CDR3 nucleotides read TGTGCCAGCAGCTTGGACCGGAGGTCCTACGAGCAGTACTTC. Translation gives CASSLDRRSYEQYF.